The 4 T cell receptor beta chains listed next were all sequenced from one sample in a study of blood T cell repertoires in COVID-19. TCRdb keeps only in-frame clones here, not all; method: immunoSEQ multiplex PCR. Of approximately 240,000 clones in the sample, under 95% were seen once. Input material: PBMCs or T cells enriched from blood (not recorded which). The receptors were gathered from a woman aged 18 to 35 who had recovered from COVID-19.

This chain links TRBV28 with TRBJ1-1; 10 bases agree with TRBD1. Trimming removed 5 bases from V and 4 bases from J; junction bases left unmatched: 4. The CDR3 covers 14 residues. The V gene's germline CDR1 is MDHEN and CDR2 SYDVKM. The CDR3: CASSQTGGGTEAFF. CDR3 nucleotide sequence: TGTGCCAGCAGTCAGACAGGGGGCGGCACTGAAGCTTTCTTT.

The V call is TRBV5-1, the J call TRBJ2-5, with 8 bases matching TRBD2. From germline, CDR1 is SGHRS and CDR2 YFSETQ. This CDR3 has 13 residues. Trimming at V came to 4 bases and at J to 2 bases, leaving 1 base not matched to a gene. As DNA, the CDR3 is TGCGCCAGCAGCCAGCGGGGGCAAGAGACCCAGTACTTC. Protein sequence: CASSQRGQETQYF.

The CDR3 region has the DNA TGTGCCAGCAGCCCAGCGACAGGAAGCTCCTACGAGCAGTACTTC. Amino acids: CASSPATGSSYEQYF. The rearrangement joins TRBV7-6 to TRBJ2-7; D might be TRBD1 (6 bases). The germline V gene encodes CDR1 SGHVS and CDR2 FNYEAQ. With 5 bases removed from V and 0 bases from J, the gap between germline ends came to 14 bases. The CDR3 has 15 amino acids.

CDR3 sequence reads: CASSLGTSISNEQFF. CDR3 nucleotide sequence: TGTGCCAGCAGCTTAGGGACTAGCATCTCGAATGAGCAGTTCTTC. This chain joins TRBV7-3 and TRBJ2-1, with 9 bases aligning to TRBD2. The CDR3 has 15 amino acids. V lost 2 bases, J lost 7 bases, and 6 bases stayed unmatched. Germline V gene sequence: CDR1 SGHTA, CDR2 FQGTGA.